Listed here are 15 T cell receptor beta chains from one sample, sequenced in a study of blood T cell repertoires in COVID-19. Sequenced by immunoSEQ multiplex PCR; TCRdb stores in-frame clones only, minus some. The top ten hold 8% to 9.5% of the sample, which has some 77,000 clones, roughly 87% seen once. Material: peripheral blood. These receptors all stem from a man aged 25-45 years with acute or convalescent COVID-19.

The V call is TRBV27, the J call TRBJ2-3, with TRBD2 matching over 12 bases. The CDR3 runs to 16 residues. Germline V gives CDR1 MNHEY, CDR2 SMNVEV (reference sequence). The ends lost 6 bases at V and 4 bases at J; junction bases unmatched: 8. The DNA of the CDR3 is TGTGCCAGCAGCCAGCCGACTAGCGGGAGTGCAGATACGCAGTATTTT. Protein: CASSQPTSGSADTQYF.

V usage is TRBV28 and J usage is TRBJ2-7; possibly TRBD2 for D (5 bases). V was pared by 5 bases and J by 3 bases, with 17 bases between. This CDR3 contains 15 residues. CDR1 is MDHEN, CDR2 SYDVKM, per germline. The CDR3, as DNA: TGTGCCAGCAGTAGCTCCGGGAAGCCCCTCTACGAGCAGTACTTC. It is translated as CASSSSGKPLYEQYF.

The chain recombines TRBV6-4 with TRBJ2-7; 7 bases fit TRBD2. V trimming: 0 bases; J trimming: 3 bases; junction bases outside the gene matches: 5. The CDR3 is 15 residues long. Germline CDR1 reads MRHNA; CDR2 reads SNTAGT. The CDR3 coding sequence is TGTGCCAGCAGTGACTCTACGGGAGGAGACTACGAGCAGTACTTC. Its translation: CASSDSTGGDYEQYF.

The rearrangement links TRBV7-3 to TRBJ2-5, with 10 bases identical to TRBD1. Germline lookup yields CDR1 SGHTA and CDR2 FQGTGA. This CDR3 contains 15 residues. V dropped 0 bases and J dropped 4; count of bases not matched to a gene: 2. CDR3 in amino acids: CASSLTWTGGETQYF. DNA for the CDR3: TGTGCCAGCAGCTTAACGTGGACAGGGGGAGAGACCCAGTACTTC.

The chain recombines TRBV18 with TRBJ1-1, with TRBD1 as a possible D gene (6 bases). V was pared by 5 bases and J by 4 bases, with 8 bases between. Per germline, CDR1 KGHSH and CDR2 LQKENI. The CDR3 contains 12 residues. The CDR3 DNA reads TGTGCCAGCTCAGGACAGAGCACTGAAGCTTTCTTT. Translated: CASSGQSTEAFF.

In nucleotides, the CDR3 is TGTGCCAGCAGCTCGGACTGGTCCGGCAATGAGCAGTTCTTC. This codes for CASSSDWSGNEQFF. This chain uses TRBV7-9 with TRBJ2-1; TRBD2 might be the D (5 bases). The CDR3 loop spans 14 amino acids. CDR1 and CDR2 from the germline V gene are SEHNR and FQNEAQ (reference sequence). Trimming took off 4 bases at V and 6 bases at J, with 13 bases between the two ends.

V usage is TRBV10-3 and J usage is TRBJ1-1; 8 nucleotides align to TRBD1. The CDR3 loop spans 17 amino acids. Germline V gene sequence: CDR1 ENHRY, CDR2 SYGVKD. The trim removed 4 bases at V and 6 bases at J, leaving 16 bases unmatched. For the CDR3, the DNA is TGTGCCATCAGTGCTACCCGGCGGGCCAGGGGGCTGCCTGAAGCTTTCTTT. Translated, it gives CAISATRRARGLPEAFF.

V usage is TRBV19 and J usage is TRBJ1-1; tentative D call: TRBD1 (5 bases). This CDR3 spans 12 amino acids. Deletions cut 5 bases from V and 5 bases from J, with 9 bases between. CDR1 is LNHDA, CDR2 SQIVND, per germline (reference sequence). As DNA, the CDR3 is TGTGCCAGTAGTTGGGGGGGGACTGAAGCTTTCTTT. Encoded protein: CASSWGGTEAFF. Full variable domain (outside the CDR3, taken from reference TRBV19 and TRBJ1-1): DGGITQSPKYLFRKEGQNVTLSCEQNLNHDAMYWYRQDPGQGLRLIYYSQIVNDFQKGDIAEGYSVSREKKESFPLTVTSAQKNPTAFYLCASSWGGTEAFFGQGTRLTVV.

The chain joins TRBV10-1 to TRBJ1-5; a weak D match, TRBD1 (6 bases). The CDR3 is made up of 17 amino acids. Trimming stripped 4 bases from V and 1 base from J, with 17 bases between. CDR1 and CDR2 (germline): WNHNN, SYGVQD (reference sequence). CDR3 in amino acids: CASSVAGDIGSNQPQHF. The CDR3, as DNA: TGCGCCAGCAGTGTTGCGGGGGACATAGGAAGCAATCAGCCCCAGCATTTT.

This chain joins TRBV10-1 and TRBJ2-5; 11 bases are a match to TRBD2. The CDR3 runs to 15 residues. Germline values: CDR1 WNHNN, CDR2 SYGVQD (reference sequence). The V and J ends lost 2 bases and 4 bases, in that order; junction bases with no gene match: 3. The CDR3 coding sequence is TGCGCCAGCAGTGAGACTAGCGGGAGTGGAGAGACCCAGTACTTC. Encoded protein: CASSETSGSGETQYF.

The chain is built from TRBV5-1 and TRBJ2-2, with 8 bases fitting TRBD1. With V trimmed by 0 bases and J by 1 base, 5 bases remained unmatched. Germline CDR1 SGHRS, CDR2 YFSETQ. The CDR3 contains 17 residues. This CDR3 reads CASSLDPGGLNTGELFF. CDR3 DNA sequence: TGCGCCAGCAGCTTGGATCCAGGGGGCTTGAACACCGGGGAGCTGTTTTTT.

V usage is TRBV18 and J usage is TRBJ2-3, with D perhaps matching TRBD1 (6 bases). Germline-derived CDR1 and CDR2 are KGHSH and LQKENI. There are 14 residues in the CDR3. The V end was cut by 5 bases, the J end by 2 bases, with 11 bases between. The CDR3 nucleotides read TGTGCCAGCTCAGTACAGGGACCCACAGATACGCAGTATTTT. Its translation is CASSVQGPTDTQYF. Drawing the rest from reference TRBV18 and TRBJ2-3, the complete variable domain is NAGVMQNPRHLVRRRGQEARLRCSPMKGHSHVYWYRQLPEEGLKFMVYLQKENIIDESGMPKERFSAEFPKEGPSILRIQQVVRGDSAAYFCASSVQGPTDTQYFGPGTRLTVL.

V usage is TRBV9 and J usage is TRBJ2-3; maybe TRBD2 (5 bases). Germline V gene sequence: CDR1 SGDLS, CDR2 YYNGEE. V gave up 2 bases and J gave up 5 bases, with 12 bases separating them. The CDR3 runs to 14 residues. CDR3 loop: CASSVASPQDTQYF. The CDR3 DNA sequence: TGTGCCAGCAGCGTGGCTAGCCCTCAAGATACGCAGTATTTT.

The rearrangement links TRBV30 to TRBJ1-6; D gene unclear. The CDR3 has 13 residues. CDR1 is GTSNPN, CDR2 SVGIG, per germline (reference sequence). The ends were cut back, 0 bases at V and 8 bases at J, with 8 bases in the middle. The CDR3 DNA follows: TGTGCCTGGAGTGTAATCGGTGATTCACCCCTCCACTTT. Its protein is CAWSVIGDSPLHF.

The chain employs TRBV6-5 and TRBJ2-2, with a weak D call TRBD2 (6 bases). V dropped 5 bases and J dropped 2 bases, with 9 bases sitting between them. Germline-derived CDR1 and CDR2 are MNHEY and SVGAGI. CDR3 length: 14 residues. The CDR3 sequence is CASSSGFNTGELFF. CDR3 sequence (DNA): TGTGCCAGCAGTAGCGGGTTTAACACCGGGGAGCTGTTTTTT.